The clone carrying this T cell receptor beta chain was seen at least ten times. What it binds is not known. The record originates from a study of early T cells in non-severe SARS-CoV-2 infection. Study findings and constraints: The VDJdb matching leaned toward anti-spike CD8 responses and overlooked private and CD4 specificities.

Unique molecular identifiers were affixed to single, distinct cDNA molecules. In TCRdb, the 5' RACE reads were re-called with MiXCR into one record per CDR3 protein. The table has approximately 50,000 distinct CDR3 sequences, about 9.3% seen once. V gave up 3 bases and J gave up 1 base; unmatched junction bases: 8. The CDR3 sequence is 15 residues long. Germline loops: CDR1 DFQATT, CDR2 SNEGSKA (reference sequence). The TCR was taken from an adult who was a healthcare worker with PCR-confirmed SARS-CoV-2 infection or an uninfected control (not recorded which). This sequence joins TRBV20-1 and TRBJ2-5; 7 bases match TRBD2. Material: whole blood. The CDR3: CSARVAGEGQETQYF. The CDR3 nucleotides read TGCAGTGCTAGGGTGGCGGGAGAGGGCCAAGAGACCCAGTACTTC.